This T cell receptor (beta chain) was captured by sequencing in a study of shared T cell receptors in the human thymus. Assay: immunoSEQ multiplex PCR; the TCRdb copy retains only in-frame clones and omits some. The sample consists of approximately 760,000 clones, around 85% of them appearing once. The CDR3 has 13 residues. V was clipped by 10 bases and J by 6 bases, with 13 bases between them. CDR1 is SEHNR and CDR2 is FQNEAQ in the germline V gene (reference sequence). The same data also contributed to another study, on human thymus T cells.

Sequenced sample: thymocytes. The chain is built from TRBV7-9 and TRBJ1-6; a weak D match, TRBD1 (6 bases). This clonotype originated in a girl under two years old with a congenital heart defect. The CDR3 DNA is TGTGCCACCCGGGGACACCTTAATTCACCCCTCCACTTT. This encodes CATRGHLNSPLHF.